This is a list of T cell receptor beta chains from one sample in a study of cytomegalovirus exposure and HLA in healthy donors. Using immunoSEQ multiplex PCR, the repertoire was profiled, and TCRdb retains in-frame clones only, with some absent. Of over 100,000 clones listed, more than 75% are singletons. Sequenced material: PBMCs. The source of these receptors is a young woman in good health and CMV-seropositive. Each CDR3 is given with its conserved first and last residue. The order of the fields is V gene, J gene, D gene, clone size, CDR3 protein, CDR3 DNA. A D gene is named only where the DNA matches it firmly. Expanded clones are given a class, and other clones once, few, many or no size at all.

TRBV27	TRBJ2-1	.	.	CASRGLADEQFF	TGTGCCAGCAGGGGACTTGCCGATGAGCAGTTCTTC
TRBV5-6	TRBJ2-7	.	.	CASSSYSYEQYF	TGTGCCAGCAGCTCTTACAGCTACGAGCAGTACTTC
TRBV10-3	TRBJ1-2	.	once	CAISPGVTGGYTF	TGTGCCATCAGTCCAGGGGTCACCGGGGGCTACACCTTC
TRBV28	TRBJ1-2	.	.	CASSLEWGYTF	TGTGCCAGCAGTTTGGAGTGGGGCTACACCTTC
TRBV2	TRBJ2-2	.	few	CASSPGASNTGELFF	TGTGCCAGCAGCCCTGGGGCTTCGAACACCGGGGAGCTGTTTTTT
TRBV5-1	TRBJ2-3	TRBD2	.	CASSSTSGSTDTQYF	TGCGCCAGCAGCTCGACTAGCGGGAGCACAGATACGCAGTATTTT
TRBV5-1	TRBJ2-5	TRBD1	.	CASSRMDRVETQYF	TGCGCCAGCAGCCGGATGGACAGGGTCGAGACCCAGTACTTC
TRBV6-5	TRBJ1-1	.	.	CASSYSGAHTEAFF	TGTGCCAGCAGTTACTCAGGGGCCCACACTGAAGCTTTCTTT
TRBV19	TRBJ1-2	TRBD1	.	CASSRGQSYGYTF	TGTGCCAGTAGTAGGGGACAGAGCTATGGCTACACCTTC
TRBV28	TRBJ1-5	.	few	CASRRRSFNQPQHF	TGTGCCAGCAGGCGACGGAGTTTCAATCAGCCCCAGCATTTT
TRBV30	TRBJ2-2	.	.	CAWSVAMAGELFF	TGTGCCTGGAGTGTCGCGATGGCCGGGGAGCTGTTTTTT
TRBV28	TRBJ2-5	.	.	CASSSTRGEGPPDIQYF	TGTGCCAGCAGTTCAACGAGGGGGGAGGGCCCTCCGGACATCCAGTACTTC
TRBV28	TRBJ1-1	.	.	CASSVTGMGGTEAFF	TGTGCCAGCAGTGTAACGGGGATGGGAGGCACTGAAGCTTTCTTT
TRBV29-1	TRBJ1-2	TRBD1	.	CSAEQGYGYTF	TGCAGCGCCGAACAGGGGTATGGCTACACCTTC
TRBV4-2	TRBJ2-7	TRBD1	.	CASSQGTGPYEQYF	TGTGCCAGCAGCCAAGGGACAGGCCCCTACGAGCAGTACTTC
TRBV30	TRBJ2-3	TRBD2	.	CAWRQGVSGSTDTQYF	TGTGCCTGGAGGCAAGGGGTTAGCGGGAGCACAGATACGCAGTATTTT
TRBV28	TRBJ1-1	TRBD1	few	CASSSAGGLAFF	TGTGCCAGCAGTTCCGCAGGGGGTTTGGCTTTCTTT
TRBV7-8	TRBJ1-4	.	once	CASSRGRGGEKLFF	TGTGCCAGCAGCCGTGGCAGGGGTGGAGAAAAACTGTTTTTT
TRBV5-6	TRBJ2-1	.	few	CASSSSGEQFF	TGTGCCAGCAGCTCTTCCGGTGAGCAGTTCTTC
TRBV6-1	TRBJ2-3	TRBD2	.	CASSEKTSASTDTQYF	TGTGCCAGCAGTGAAAAGACTAGCGCTAGCACAGATACGCAGTATTTT
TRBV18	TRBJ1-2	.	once	CASSPDRLNGYTF	TGTGCCAGCTCACCAGACAGATTAAACGGCTACACCTTC
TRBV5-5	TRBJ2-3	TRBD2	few	CASSLWASGRVSTDTQYF	TGTGCCAGCAGCTTGTGGGCTAGCGGGAGGGTCAGCACAGATACGCAGTATTTT
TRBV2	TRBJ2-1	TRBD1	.	CASSSKPGTGGNEQFF	TGTGCCAGCAGTTCAAAACCCGGGACAGGGGGCAATGAGCAGTTCTTC
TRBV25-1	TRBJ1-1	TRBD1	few	CASSDTYDRENTEAFF	TGTGCCAGCAGTGACACCTATGACAGGGAGAACACTGAAGCTTTCTTT
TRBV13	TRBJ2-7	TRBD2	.	CASSLYGLAGGFHEQYF	TGTGCCAGCAGCTTATATGGACTAGCGGGAGGGTTCCACGAGCAGTACTTC
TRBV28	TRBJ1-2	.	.	CASSLQGVGRGTYGYTF	TGTGCCAGCAGTTTACAGGGTGTAGGGCGGGGGACATATGGCTACACCTTC
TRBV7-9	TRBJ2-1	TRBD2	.	CASSLAGGWNEQFF	TGTGCCAGCAGCTTAGCGGGAGGGTGGAATGAGCAGTTCTTC
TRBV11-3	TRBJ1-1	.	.	CASKEGREGTEAFF	TGTGCCAGCAAAGAGGGTAGGGAGGGTACAGAAGCTTTCTTT
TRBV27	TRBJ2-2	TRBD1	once	CASRDRDTGELFF	TGTGCCAGCCGGGACAGGGACACCGGGGAGCTGTTTTTT
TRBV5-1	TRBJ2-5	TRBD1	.	CASSLFTGEETQYF	TGCGCCAGCAGCTTGTTTACAGGGGAAGAGACCCAGTACTTC
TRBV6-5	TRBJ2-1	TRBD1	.	CASSAGTETYNEQFF	TGTGCCAGCAGCGCCGGGACAGAGACCTACAATGAGCAGTTCTTC
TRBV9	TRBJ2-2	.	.	CASSPADRGLGGGAGELFF	TGTGCCAGCAGCCCGGCGGACAGGGGACTAGGCGGGGGCGCCGGGGAGCTGTTTTTT
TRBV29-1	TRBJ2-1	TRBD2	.	CSVDKGTSAYNEQFF	TGCAGCGTAGACAAGGGGACTAGCGCATACAATGAGCAGTTCTTC
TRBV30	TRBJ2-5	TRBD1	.	CAWGQGSYQETQYF	TGTGCCTGGGGACAGGGGAGTTACCAAGAGACCCAGTACTTC
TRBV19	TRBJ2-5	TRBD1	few	CASSEDRQETQYF	TGTGCCAGTAGTGAGGACAGGCAAGAGACCCAGTACTTC
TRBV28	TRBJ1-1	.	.	CASRSDTNTEAFF	TGTGCCAGCAGATCGGACACAAACACTGAAGCTTTCTTT
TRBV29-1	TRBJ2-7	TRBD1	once	CSVGPPLGTGGRYEQYF	TGCAGCGTCGGCCCCCCCTTGGGGACAGGGGGTCGATACGAGCAGTACTTC
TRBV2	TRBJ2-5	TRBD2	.	CASSATSSQTQYF	TGTGCCAGCAGTGCGACTAGCAGCCAGACCCAGTACTTC
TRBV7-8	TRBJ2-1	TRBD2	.	CASSLVSSGSYNEQFF	TGTGCCAGCAGCTTAGTGTCTAGCGGGAGTTACAATGAGCAGTTCTTC
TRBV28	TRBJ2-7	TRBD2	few	CASSSGRTYEQYF	TGTGCCAGCAGTTCCGGGAGGACCTACGAGCAGTACTTC
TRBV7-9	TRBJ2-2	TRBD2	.	CASSSDPGLAGHTGELFF	TGTGCCAGCAGCTCCGATCCGGGACTAGCGGGTCACACCGGGGAGCTGTTTTTT
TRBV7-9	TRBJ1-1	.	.	CASSTGGTEAFF	TGTGCCAGCAGCACCGGGGGGACTGAAGCTTTCTTT
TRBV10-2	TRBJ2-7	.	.	CASSPTGGAVQYF	TGCGCCAGCAGCCCGACTGGGGGGGCGGTCCAGTACTTC
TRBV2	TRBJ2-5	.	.	CASSEEVAMETQYF	TGTGCCAGCAGTGAAGAAGTGGCAATGGAGACCCAGTACTTC
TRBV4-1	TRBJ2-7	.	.	CASSLGQGDYEQYF	TGCGCCAGCAGCCTCGGGCAGGGCGACTACGAGCAGTACTTC
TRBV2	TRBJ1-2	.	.	CASTLLGTTGNYGYTF	TGTGCCAGCACCCTACTGGGAACTACAGGGAACTATGGCTACACCTTC
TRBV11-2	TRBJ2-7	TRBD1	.	CASSSGTGPTYEQYF	TGTGCCAGCAGCTCAGGGACAGGTCCTACCTACGAGCAGTACTTC
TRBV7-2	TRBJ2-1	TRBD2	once	CASSPAGAVHEQFF	TGTGCCAGCAGCCCAGCGGGGGCTGTCCATGAGCAGTTCTTC
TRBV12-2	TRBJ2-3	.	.	CASRLVGAGGVPDTQYF	TGTGCAAGTCGCTTAGTTGGGGCGGGAGGAGTCCCAGATACGCAGTATTTT
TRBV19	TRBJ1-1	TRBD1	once	CASSPGTGGLAEAFF	TGTGCCAGTAGTCCCGGGACAGGGGGCTTGGCTGAAGCTTTCTTT
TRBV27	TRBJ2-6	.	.	CASSLTSSGANVLTF	TGTGCCAGCAGTTTGACAAGCTCTGGGGCCAACGTCCTGACTTTC
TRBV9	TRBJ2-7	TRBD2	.	CASSVGSGTYEQYF	TGTGCCAGCAGCGTTGGTAGCGGGACTTACGAGCAGTACTTC
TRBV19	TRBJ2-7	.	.	CASSIGQGYEQYF	TGTGCCAGTAGTATCGGGCAGGGCTACGAGCAGTACTTC
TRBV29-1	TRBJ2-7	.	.	CSVAGDTYEQYF	TGCAGCGTTGCGGGGGATACCTACGAGCAGTACTTC
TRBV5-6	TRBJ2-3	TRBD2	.	CASSYLAGGYGRVDTQYF	TGTGCCAGCAGCTACCTAGCGGGAGGTTATGGGCGGGTAGATACGCAGTATTTT
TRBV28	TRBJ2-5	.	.	CASSWVRQETQYF	TGTGCCAGCAGTTGGGTGCGGCAAGAGACCCAGTACTTC
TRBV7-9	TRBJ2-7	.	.	CASSPLEEQYF	TGTGCCAGCAGTCCGTTAGAGGAGCAGTACTTC
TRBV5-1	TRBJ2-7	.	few	CASSLPGRELYEQYF	TGCGCCAGCAGCTTACCAGGGCGTGAACTATACGAGCAGTACTTC
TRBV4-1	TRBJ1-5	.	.	CASSPGTQPNQPQHF	TGCGCCAGCAGCCCAGGGACACAACCTAATCAGCCCCAGCATTTT